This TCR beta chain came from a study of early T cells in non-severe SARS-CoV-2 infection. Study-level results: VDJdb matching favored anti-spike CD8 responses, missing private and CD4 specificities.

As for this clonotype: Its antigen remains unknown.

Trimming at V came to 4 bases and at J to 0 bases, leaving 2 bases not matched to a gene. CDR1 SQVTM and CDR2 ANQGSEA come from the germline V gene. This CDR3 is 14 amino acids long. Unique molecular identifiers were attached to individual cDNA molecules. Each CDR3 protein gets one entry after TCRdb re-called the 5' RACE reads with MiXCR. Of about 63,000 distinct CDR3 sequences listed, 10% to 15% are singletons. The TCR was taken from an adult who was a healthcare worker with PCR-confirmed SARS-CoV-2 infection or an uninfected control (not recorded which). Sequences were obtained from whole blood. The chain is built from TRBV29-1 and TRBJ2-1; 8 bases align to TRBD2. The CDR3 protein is CSVGSGGSYNEQFF. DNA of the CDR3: TGCAGCGTTGGGAGCGGGGGCTCCTACAATGAGCAGTTCTTC.